This TCR beta chain was profiled in a study of neurological immune-mediated disorders. With respect to this clonotype: Its antigen remains unidentified. With a much larger clone just one base away, this may be a read error.

Every sequencing run gave over 190 million TCR-beta sequences, taken from 15-18 subjects. TCRdb re-called the 5' RACE reads with MiXCR, one entry per CDR3 protein. The top ten hold approximately 12% of the sample, which has about 60,000 distinct CDR3 sequences, nearly 10% seen once. The time point: longitudinal time-point 2. Study observations and caveats: HTLV-1-associated myelopathy had the most TCR clonal expansion, and multiple sclerosis had the least, less than healthy controls.

Trimming cost V 5 bases and J 5 bases, with 16 bases left between them. The CDR3 covers 15 residues. V gene TRBV12-3 or TRBV12-4 combines with J gene TRBJ1-5, with D possibly TRBD1 on 6 matching bases. The clonotype comes from a man between 25 and 39 years old in good health. The sequencing input was PBMCs. The CDR3 here is CASSPRTEGYQPQHF. The CDR3 nucleotides are TGTGCCAGCAGTCCGAGGACAGAGGGGTATCAGCCCCAGCATTTT.